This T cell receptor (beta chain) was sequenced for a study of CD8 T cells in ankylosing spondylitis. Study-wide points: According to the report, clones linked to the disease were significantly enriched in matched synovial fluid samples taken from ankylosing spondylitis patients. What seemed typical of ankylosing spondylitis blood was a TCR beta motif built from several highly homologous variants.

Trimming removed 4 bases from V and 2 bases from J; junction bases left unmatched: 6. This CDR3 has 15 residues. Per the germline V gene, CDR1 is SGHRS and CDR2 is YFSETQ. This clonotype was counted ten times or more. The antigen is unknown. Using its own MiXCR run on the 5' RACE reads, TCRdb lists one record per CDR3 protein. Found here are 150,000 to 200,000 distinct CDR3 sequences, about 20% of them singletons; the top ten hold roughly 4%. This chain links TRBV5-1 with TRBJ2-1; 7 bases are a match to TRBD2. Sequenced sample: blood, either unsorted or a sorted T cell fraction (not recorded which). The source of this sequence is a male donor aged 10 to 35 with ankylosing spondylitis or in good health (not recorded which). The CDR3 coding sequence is TGCGCCAGCAGCCTAAGCGGGACTACCTACAATGAGCAGTTCTTC. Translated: CASSLSGTTYNEQFF.